This T cell receptor beta chain appears in the sequencing data of a study of blood T cell repertoires in COVID-19. Overall study: Sources were T cells, B-cell-depleted T cells, or PBMCs; the material itself was cDNA or gDNA.

Methods used by the authors: Amplification of reference gene primers provided the estimated nucleated cell counts. This table comes from immunoSEQ multiplex PCR, and its TCRdb copy is limited to in-frame clones, with some not included. V, J and clone size derive from that table, while D and trimming were established from the DNA sequence. The sample has about 87,000 clones; about 80% are singletons. This CDR3 is 14 amino acids long. Germline V CDR1 and CDR2: SGHKS, YYEKEE (reference sequence). V shed 1 base and J 2 bases; nucleotides not matched to a gene: 1. The sequence was collected from a woman between 50 and 59 years old with acute or convalescent COVID-19. Material: peripheral blood. The chain combines TRBV5-5 with TRBJ1-1; 8 bases map to TRBD1. The CDR3 reads CASSLSGGNTEAFF. DNA of the CDR3: TGTGCCAGCAGCTTGTCAGGGGGCAACACTGAAGCTTTCTTT.